This T cell receptor beta chain was identified in a study of control samples from healthy donors and cancer patients. The method was immunoSEQ multiplex PCR; TCRdb's version includes in-frame clones alone and lacks a portion of them. This table has 90,000 or so clones, roughly nine tenths appearing once. The receptor comes from a woman between 55 and 75 years old in good health. The sample consisted of blood.

CDR3 amino acids: CASSTRVGGNTEAFF. The CDR3 region has the DNA TGTGCCAGCAGCACCAGGGTAGGGGGGAACACTGAAGCTTTCTTT. The genes are TRBV7-8 and TRBJ1-1; D perhaps matches TRBD1 (6 bases). The CDR3 runs to 15 residues. Trimming left V 5 bases short and J 1 base short, with 14 bases between. Germline CDR1 SGHVS, CDR2 FQNEAQ.